The 20 T cell receptor beta chains in this list originate from one sample, sequenced in a study of PD-1 blockade in classical Hodgkin lymphoma. TCRdb's copy holds only in-frame clones and misses some; the assay was immunoSEQ multiplex PCR. The data show over 50,000 clones, around 67% seen once. Each of the patients experienced relapse following autologous stem cell transplantation, and their brentuximab vedotin exposure differed. This sample comprised peripheral blood mononuclear cells (PBMCs), obtained before the second cycle of nivolumab. These receptor sequences come from a human donor with classical Hodgkin lymphoma.

The chain links TRBV11-2 to TRBJ2-3, with a tentative D call TRBD1 (6 bases). Trimming pared 2 bases from V and 1 base from J, leaving 10 bases between. CDR3 length equals 15 residues. Germline values: CDR1 SGHAT, CDR2 FQNNGV. The DNA of the CDR3 is TGTGCCAGCAGCTTATGGACAGAAGGCACAGATACGCAGTATTTT. Translation gives CASSLWTEGTDTQYF. Complete variable domain (other parts from reference TRBV11-2 and TRBJ2-3): EAGVAQSPRYKIIEKRQSVAFWCNPISGHATLYWYQQILGQGPKLLIQFQNNGVVDDSQLPKDRFSAERLKGVDSTLKIQPAKLEDSAVYLCASSLWTEGTDTQYFGPGTRLTVL.

The chain is built from TRBV2 and TRBJ1-3; D uncertain. Germline values: CDR1 SNHLY, CDR2 FYNNEI. The CDR3 is 13 amino acids. V shed 3 bases and J shed 9 bases, with 12 bases lying between them. In DNA form, the CDR3 reads TGTGCCAGCAGTGACAATTCCCACAGCACCATATATTTT. Residues: CASSDNSHSTIYF. Full variable domain (outside the CDR3, taken from reference TRBV2 and TRBJ1-3): EPEVTQTPSHQVTQMGQEVILRCVPISNHLYFYWYRQILGQKVEFLVSFYNNEISEKSEIFDDQFSVERPDGSNFTLKIRSTKLEDSAMYFCASSDNSHSTIYFGEGSWLTVV.

The chain joins TRBV11-2 to TRBJ2-7, with no clear D. The CDR3 has 11 residues. From germline, CDR1 is SGHAT and CDR2 FQNNGV. Trimming took off 6 bases at V and 3 bases at J, with 6 bases between the two ends. CDR3 in DNA: TGTGCCAGCAGTCCGGACTACGAGCAGTACTTC. Its protein is CASSPDYEQYF. Looking up the rest from reference TRBV11-2 and TRBJ2-7 gives the full variable domain: EAGVAQSPRYKIIEKRQSVAFWCNPISGHATLYWYQQILGQGPKLLIQFQNNGVVDDSQLPKDRFSAERLKGVDSTLKIQPAKLEDSAVYLCASSPDYEQYFGPGTRLTVT.

V is TRBV7-8 and J is TRBJ1-4; D might be TRBD1 (5 bases). Between the trimmed V and J ends, which lost 3 bases and 8 bases, there was a span of 13 bases. Germline V gene lookup returns CDR1 SGHVS and CDR2 FQNEAQ. The CDR3 spans 14 residues. The CDR3 protein is CASSLKGADEKLFF. The CDR3 coding sequence is TGTGCCAGCAGCTTGAAAGGGGCGGACGAAAAACTGTTTTTT.

This clone has just one count. DNA for the CDR3: TGTGCCAGCAGTGACCCCGGGCAGCGTACTGAAGCTTTCTTT. This translates into CASSDPGQRTEAFF. The chain links TRBV6-1 to TRBJ1-1; D unclear. Germline lookup yields CDR1 MNHNS and CDR2 SASEGT. Trimming pared 3 bases from V and 5 bases from J, leaving 13 bases between. CDR3 length: 14 amino acids.

This clone was observed a handful of times. The chain uses TRBV18 and TRBJ2-4; no firm D call. The V end lost 3 bases, the J end lost 0 bases, and 12 bases lay between the germline ends. The CDR3 spans 16 residues. CDR1 is KGHSH, CDR2 LQKENI, per germline. This CDR3 is CASSPLLLGAKNIQYF. The CDR3 DNA reads TGTGCCAGCTCACCCTTACTTCTAGGAGCCAAAAACATTCAGTACTTC.

In the case of this clone: Different DNA sequences within this sample yield the same CDR3. V usage is TRBV6-4 and J usage is TRBJ1-2; weak D call: TRBD1 (5 bases). V dropped 2 bases and J dropped 4 bases, with 8 bases sitting between them. The germline CDR1 and CDR2 sequences are MRHNA and SNTAGT. The CDR3 covers 13 residues. CDR3 bases: TGTGCCAGCAGTGACAGGGGCGGCTATGGCTACACCTTC. Translating it yields CASSDRGGYGYTF.

V usage is TRBV7-3 and J usage is TRBJ2-5; the D gene could be TRBD1 or TRBD2 (6 bases each). Trimming left V 5 bases short and J 2 bases short, with 15 bases between. This CDR3 comprises 15 residues. The germline V gene has CDR1 SGHTA and CDR2 FQGTGA. In DNA, the CDR3 is TGTGCCAGCAGCCTAAGAGGGGGGAGGCAAGAGACCCAGTACTTC. It codes for CASSLRGGRQETQYF. Based on the CDR3 plus reference TRBV7-3 and TRBJ2-5, the full variable domain is GAGVSQTPSNKVTEKGKYVELRCDPISGHTALYWYRQSLGQGPEFLIYFQGTGAADDSGLPNDRFFAVRPEGSVSTLKIQRTERGDSAVYLCASSLRGGRQETQYFGPGTRLLVL.

V usage is TRBV7-7 and J usage is TRBJ2-1, with D perhaps TRBD1 (5 bases). The germline V gene encodes CDR1 SSHAT and CDR2 FNYEAQ (reference sequence). This CDR3 has 16 residues. Trimming shortened V by 1 base and J by 4 bases, and 14 bases separated the two germline ends. The CDR3 protein is CASSLGSRGDYNEQFF. Here the CDR3 DNA reads TGTGCCAGCAGCTTAGGATCTAGGGGTGATTACAATGAGCAGTTCTTC.

In DNA, the CDR3 is TGTGCCAGCAGCTTAGGGGCCACAGATACGCAGTATTTT. Translation: CASSLGATDTQYF. The V gene is TRBV7-9, the J gene TRBJ2-3; D not resolved. This CDR3 comprises 13 residues. Germline values: CDR1 SEHNR, CDR2 FQNEAQ (reference sequence). V was shortened by 1 base and J by 2 bases, with 4 bases between the two germline ends. The variable domain in full, with the rest retrieved from reference TRBV7-9 and TRBJ2-3, is DTGVSQNPRHKITKRGQNVTFRCDPISEHNRLYWYRQTLGQGPEFLTYFQNEAQLEKSRLLSDRFSAERPKGSFSTLEIQRTEQGDSAMYLCASSLGATDTQYFGPGTRLTVL.

The CDR3 is CASNRVAGAYNEQFF. In DNA, the CDR3 is TGTGCCAGCAACCGAGTGGCGGGGGCCTACAATGAGCAGTTCTTC. This rearrangement joins TRBV6-5 to TRBJ2-1; TRBD2 matches 7 bases. CDR3 length: 15 residues. Germline V gives CDR1 MNHEY, CDR2 SVGAGI. After removal of 7 bases from V and 2 bases from J, the junction contained 8 bases not matched to a gene.

The CDR3 region has the DNA TGTGCCAGCAGCCCTTTTGCGGGACAGACAGTCTACGAGCAGTACTTC. Amino acid sequence: CASSPFAGQTVYEQYF. The chain has TRBV7-9 and TRBJ2-7; D might be TRBD1 (7 bases). This CDR3 contains 16 residues. Trimming took off 5 bases at V and 3 bases at J, with 20 bases between the two ends. Germline assignment: CDR1 SEHNR and CDR2 FQNEAQ (reference sequence).

The chain uses TRBV6-6 and TRBJ2-4, with 8 bases fitting TRBD1. This CDR3 is 15 amino acids long. In germline, CDR1 is MNHNY, CDR2 SVGAGI (reference sequence). After removal of 0 bases from V and 6 bases from J, the junction contained 4 bases not matched to a gene. DNA for the CDR3: TGTGCCAGCAGTTACTCCTCAGGGGGCACAAACATTCAGTACTTC. It is translated as CASSYSSGGTNIQYF.

Comment on this clone: A much larger clone sits a single nucleotide away, making a read error possible. J is TRBJ2-7 and V is TRBV5-1; 8 bases match TRBD1. Germline V gene sequence: CDR1 SGHRS, CDR2 YFSETQ. This CDR3 has 17 residues. The CDR3: CASSLEPPGTGPFEQHF. The CDR3 nucleotides read TGCGCCAGCAGCTTGGAACCCCCAGGGACAGGACCCTTCGAGCAGCACTTC.

This chain joins TRBV18 and TRBJ2-7; weak D call: TRBD1 (8 bases). Germline V gene sequence: CDR1 KGHSH, CDR2 LQKENI. The CDR3 runs to 14 residues. V lost 2 bases and J 7 bases, leaving 15 bases between the germline ends. Here the CDR3 DNA reads TGTGCCAGCTCACCAATGGAACAGGGGGGGGAGCAGTACTTC. Translating gives CASSPMEQGGEQYF.

The gene calls are TRBV14 and TRBJ2-7; D call uncertain. With 4 bases removed from V and 3 bases from J, the gap between germline ends came to 7 bases. The germline V gene encodes CDR1 SGHDN and CDR2 FVKESK. This CDR3 has 12 amino acids. The CDR3 nucleotides are TGTGCCAGCAGCCCTCACAACTACGAGCAGTACTTC. This gives the protein CASSPHNYEQYF.

The chain uses TRBV30 and TRBJ1-5; D is undetermined. V gave up 0 bases and J gave up 0 bases, with 3 bases separating them. CDR3 length: 13 amino acids. CDR1 is GTSNPN and CDR2 is SVGIG in the germline V gene (reference sequence). CDR3: CAWSVSSNQPQHF. In DNA, the CDR3 is TGTGCCTGGAGTGTGAGTAGCAATCAGCCCCAGCATTTT.

The chain links TRBV7-3 to TRBJ2-7; D remains unclear. V was clipped by 2 bases and J by 3 bases, with 8 bases between them. In germline, CDR1 is SGHTA, CDR2 FQGTGA. The CDR3 loop spans 13 amino acids. CDR3 coding DNA: TGTGCCAGCAGCTTAGACTTGGGCTACGAGCAGTACTTC. Protein: CASSLDLGYEQYF.

V and J are TRBV6-5 and TRBJ1-2; D ambiguous. The CDR3 length is 12 residues. Germline values: CDR1 MNHEY, CDR2 SVGAGI. Trimming removed 5 bases at V and 7 bases at J, with 11 bases between. The CDR3 DNA reads as TGTGCCAGCAGTCTGCCCGGGGTTGGCTACACCTTC. Its protein is CASSLPGVGYTF.

V gene TRBV2 combines with J gene TRBJ2-7; 8 bases are shared with TRBD2. This CDR3 is 12 amino acids long. Trimming cost V 7 bases and J 5 bases; bases outside gene matches: 4. Per germline, CDR1 SNHLY and CDR2 FYNNEI. CDR3: CASTGLAHEQYF. As DNA, the CDR3 is TGTGCCAGCACCGGACTAGCCCACGAGCAGTACTTC.